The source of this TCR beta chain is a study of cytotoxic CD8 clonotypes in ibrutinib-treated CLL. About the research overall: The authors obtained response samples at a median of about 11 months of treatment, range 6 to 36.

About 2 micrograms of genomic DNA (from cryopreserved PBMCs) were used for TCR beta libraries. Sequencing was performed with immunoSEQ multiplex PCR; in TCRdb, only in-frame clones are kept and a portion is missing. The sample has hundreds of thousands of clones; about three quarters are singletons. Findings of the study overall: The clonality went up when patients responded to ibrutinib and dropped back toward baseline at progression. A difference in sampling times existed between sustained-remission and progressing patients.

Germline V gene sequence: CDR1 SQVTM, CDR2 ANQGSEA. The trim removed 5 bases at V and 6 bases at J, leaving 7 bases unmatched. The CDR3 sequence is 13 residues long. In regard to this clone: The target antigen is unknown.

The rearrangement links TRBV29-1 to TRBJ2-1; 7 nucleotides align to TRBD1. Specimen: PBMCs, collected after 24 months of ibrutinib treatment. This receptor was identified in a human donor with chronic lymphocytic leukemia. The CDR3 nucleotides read TGCAGCGTTAGGGGACAGTGGATCAATGAGCAGTTCTTC. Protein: CSVRGQWINEQFF.